The 26 T cell receptor beta chains listed next were all sequenced from one sample in a study of blood T cell repertoires in COVID-19. Sequenced by immunoSEQ multiplex PCR; TCRdb stores in-frame clones only, minus some. The sample has about 140,000 clones; roughly 90% are singletons. Sequences were obtained from peripheral blood. The source of these receptors is a man aged 45 to 65 with active or convalescent COVID-19.

The V gene is TRBV5-1, the J gene TRBJ1-4; 9 bases fit TRBD1. Germline CDR1 is SGHRS and CDR2 is YFSETQ. The ends lost 3 bases at V and 1 base at J; junction bases unmatched: 4. The CDR3 extends over 16 amino acids. In nucleotides, the CDR3 is TGCGCCAGCAGCTGGGACAGGGAAGGAACTAATGAAAAACTGTTTTTT. Its protein is CASSWDREGTNEKLFF. The whole variable domain, filled in from reference TRBV5-1 and TRBJ1-4, reads KAGVTQTPRYLIKTRGQQVTLSCSPISGHRSVSWYQQTPGQGLQFLFEYFSETQRNKGNFPGRFSGRQFSNSRSEMNVSTLELGDSALYLCASSWDREGTNEKLFFGSGTQLSVL.

This chain uses TRBV7-8 with TRBJ2-5, with a weak D call TRBD1 (6 bases). CDR1 SGHVS and CDR2 FQNEAQ come from the germline V gene. This CDR3 comprises 16 residues. V shed 5 bases and J shed 2 bases, with 18 bases lying between them. CDR3 DNA sequence: TGTGCCAGCAGCCCCCGAGGGGGAGATAGGCAAGAGACCCAGTACTTC. Its translation is CASSPRGGDRQETQYF.

V is TRBV4-3 and J is TRBJ1-4; the D gene is possibly TRBD1 (5 bases). Germline values: CDR1 LGHNA, CDR2 YSLEER. V lost 4 bases to trimming and J lost 0 bases, with 24 bases between them. The CDR3 is made up of 20 amino acids. CDR3 sequence reads: CASSRRVGGEGLATNEKLFF. The CDR3 DNA is TGCGCCAGCAGCCGCCGCGTCGGGGGGGAAGGCCTAGCAACTAATGAAAAACTGTTTTTT.

In this sample, this clone turned up once. The chain joins TRBV2 to TRBJ1-2; the match to TRBD1 covers 8 bases. Germline V gives CDR1 SNHLY, CDR2 FYNNEI. The length of the CDR3 is 14 residues. V lost 4 bases, J lost 5 bases, and 6 bases stayed unmatched. The CDR3 reads CASSGGQDLYGYTF. The DNA for the CDR3 is TGTGCCAGCAGTGGGGGACAGGACTTATATGGCTACACCTTC. The full variable domain, its missing parts supplied by reference TRBV2 and TRBJ1-2, is EPEVTQTPSHQVTQMGQEVILRCVPISNHLYFYWYRQILGQKVEFLVSFYNNEISEKSEIFDDQFSVERPDGSNFTLKIRSTKLEDSAMYFCASSGGQDLYGYTFGSGTRLTVV.

V is TRBV5-1 and J is TRBJ2-7; 9 bases align to TRBD1. CDR1 and CDR2 (germline): SGHRS, YFSETQ. J was trimmed by 2 bases and V by 5 bases; bases with no gene match: 8. CDR3 size: 15 residues. The CDR3 sequence: CASRAGTGTTYEQYF. The CDR3 DNA reads TGCGCCAGCAGGGCCGGGACAGGGACTACCTACGAGCAGTACTTC.

The chain links TRBV19 to TRBJ1-6, with 8 bases fitting TRBD1. CDR3 length equals 15 residues. With V trimmed by 5 bases and J by 9 bases, 9 bases remained unmatched. Germline values: CDR1 LNHDA, CDR2 SQIVND (reference sequence). As DNA, the CDR3 is TGTGCCAGTAGTTCCCAGACAGGGGACGGTTCACCCCTCCACTTT. This translates into CASSSQTGDGSPLHF.

Details on this clone: Other DNA sequences in the sample encode the same CDR3. J is TRBJ2-5 and V is TRBV7-9; possible D gene TRBD1, 5 bases. The CDR3 spans 15 residues. Trimming took 1 base from V and 0 from J, leaving 9 bases between them. The germline V gene encodes CDR1 SEHNR and CDR2 FQNEAQ (reference sequence). This CDR3 is CASSLGDRDQETQYF. CDR3 nucleotide sequence: TGTGCCAGCAGCTTAGGCGACAGAGACCAAGAGACCCAGTACTTC.

This rearrangement joins TRBV5-1 to TRBJ1-1, with D possibly TRBD1 on 6 matching bases. Trimming cost V 0 bases and J 2 bases, with 11 bases left between them. Germline CDR1 SGHRS, CDR2 YFSETQ. This CDR3 spans 15 amino acids. The CDR3 region is CASSLEWGRNTEAFF. DNA for the CDR3: TGCGCCAGCAGCTTGGAGTGGGGGCGAAACACTGAAGCTTTCTTT.

The chain has TRBV14 and TRBJ1-3, with TRBD1 identical over 8 bases. Losses at the gene ends were 4 bases for V and 4 bases for J; bases not matched to a gene: 12. The CDR3 loop spans 17 amino acids. From germline, CDR1 is SGHDN and CDR2 FVKESK. CDR3 nucleotide sequence: TGTGCCAGCAGCCCTGCGAACAGGGGGTTCGGCGGAAACACCATATATTTT. It yields the protein CASSPANRGFGGNTIYF.

V and J are TRBV30 and TRBJ2-2, with D unresolved. Germline V CDR1 and CDR2: GTSNPN, SVGIG (reference sequence). Trimming stripped 1 base from V and 1 base from J, with 7 bases between. There are 14 residues in the CDR3. CDR3 bases: TGTGCCTGGAGTGAAAGAGGGAACACCGGGGAGCTGTTTTTT. Translation gives CAWSERGNTGELFF. Together with reference TRBV30 and TRBJ2-2, the CDR3 gives the full variable domain: SQTIHQWPATLVQPVGSPLSLECTVEGTSNPNLYWYRQAAGRGLQLLFYSVGIGQISSEVPQNLSASRPQDRQFILSSKKLLLSDSGFYLCAWSERGNTGELFFGEGSRLTVL.

J is TRBJ2-7 and V is TRBV5-6, with 11 bases identical to TRBD2. Germline-derived CDR1 and CDR2 are SGHDT and YYEEEE. The trim removed 4 bases at V and 4 bases at J, leaving 4 bases unmatched. The length of the CDR3 is 14 residues. CDR3 DNA: TGTGCCAGCAGCCGTCTAGCGGGAGGATACGAGCAGTACTTC. It yields the protein CASSRLAGGYEQYF.

The chain recombines TRBV3-1 (or the pseudogene TRBV3-2) with TRBJ1-2; D possibly corresponds to TRBD1 (6 bases). V lost 5 bases to trimming and J lost 2 bases, with 27 bases between them. CDR1 is LGHDT, CDR2 YNNKEL, per germline (reference sequence). This CDR3 contains 19 residues. In DNA, the CDR3 is TGTGCCAGCAGCACCCGGACGCAGGGGTCGAAGAGGAAGAACTATGGCTACACCTTC. Protein product: CASSTRTQGSKRKNYGYTF.

This chain links TRBV19 with TRBJ1-4; no reliable D call. CDR3 length equals 15 residues. Germline V gene data show CDR1 as LNHDA and CDR2 as SQIVND (reference sequence). V shed 5 bases and J shed 0 bases, with 10 bases lying between them. CDR3 loop: CASSPDTATNEKLFF. CDR3 nucleotide sequence: TGTGCCAGTAGTCCTGACACTGCAACTAATGAAAAACTGTTTTTT.

V gene TRBV4-1 combines with J gene TRBJ2-1; 7 positions match TRBD1. The V and J ends lost 1 base and 0 bases, in that order; junction bases with no gene match: 18. CDR1 MGHRA and CDR2 YSYEKL come from the germline V gene. This CDR3 has 21 residues. CDR3 nucleotide sequence: TGCGCCAGCAGCCAAGGCCCGACAGGGCTCTCCCACCTCAGCTCCTACAATGAGCAGTTCTTC. Protein: CASSQGPTGLSHLSSYNEQFF.

The chain uses TRBV15 and TRBJ2-7; D is perhaps TRBD1 (6 bases). The CDR3 has 14 amino acids. The V and J ends lost 1 base and 7 bases respectively, with 14 bases between them. Germline V gene data show CDR1 as LNHNV and CDR2 as YYDKDF (reference sequence). CDR3 amino acids: CATSRARTAAEQYF. DNA of the CDR3: TGTGCCACCAGCAGAGCTCGGACAGCAGCAGAGCAGTACTTC.

V and J are TRBV2 and TRBJ2-5; tentatively, D is TRBD2 (7 bases). V was cut by 6 bases and J by 2 bases, with 16 bases left in between. The germline CDR1 and CDR2 sequences are SNHLY and FYNNEI. The CDR3 covers 15 residues. CDR3 sequence (DNA): TGTGCCAGCAGCGGGGGGCAGGCTAGACAAGAGACCCAGTACTTC. Its translation is CASSGGQARQETQYF. Full variable domain (rest looked up from reference TRBV2 and TRBJ2-5): EPEVTQTPSHQVTQMGQEVILRCVPISNHLYFYWYRQILGQKVEFLVSFYNNEISEKSEIFDDQFSVERPDGSNFTLKIRSTKLEDSAMYFCASSGGQARQETQYFGPGTRLLVL.

The V gene is TRBV11-2, the J gene TRBJ1-3, with TRBD1 as a possible D gene (5 bases). Germline lookup yields CDR1 SGHAT and CDR2 FQNNGV. Trimming took 0 bases from V and 2 from J, leaving 11 bases between them. The CDR3 length is 16 residues. The CDR3 is CASSLDRGGAGNTIYF. CDR3 sequence (DNA): TGTGCCAGCAGCTTAGATCGAGGAGGGGCTGGAAACACCATATATTTT.

This chain uses TRBV30 with TRBJ1-2; 7 bases agree with TRBD1. Germline lookup yields CDR1 GTSNPN and CDR2 SVGIG (reference sequence). Trimming took 0 bases from V and 7 from J; bases not matched to a gene: 11. The CDR3 totals 15 residues. CDR3 loop: CAWSVGQGVSGGYTF. CDR3 in DNA: TGTGCCTGGAGTGTAGGGCAGGGGGTCTCGGGTGGCTACACCTTC. Full variable domain (outside the CDR3, taken from reference TRBV30 and TRBJ1-2): SQTIHQWPATLVQPVGSPLSLECTVEGTSNPNLYWYRQAAGRGLQLLFYSVGIGQISSEVPQNLSASRPQDRQFILSSKKLLLSDSGFYLCAWSVGQGVSGGYTFGSGTRLTVV.

The rearrangement uses TRBV5-1 and TRBJ2-5; maybe TRBD1 (5 bases). The CDR3 has 15 residues. Germline assignment: CDR1 SGHRS and CDR2 YFSETQ. V was trimmed by 5 bases and J by 2 bases, leaving 16 bases between them. CDR3 nucleotide sequence: TGCGCCAGCAGTCCAATTCCAGGGCCTCAAGAGACCCAGTACTTC. It encodes CASSPIPGPQETQYF.

This clone has only a few counts. The rearrangement links TRBV24-1 to TRBJ2-5, with 11 bases matching TRBD1. Trimming took 5 bases from V and 7 from J; bases not matched to a gene: 14. The CDR3 contains 17 residues. CDR1 is KGHDR and CDR2 is SFDVKD in the germline V gene. This CDR3 reads CATSGTSGVGTGGTQYF. The DNA of the CDR3 is TGTGCCACCAGTGGAACCTCGGGTGTGGGGACAGGGGGGACCCAGTACTTC.

V and J are TRBV5-1 and TRBJ2-3, with 9 bases that match TRBD1. Germline CDR1 is SGHRS and CDR2 is YFSETQ. The CDR3 is made up of 15 amino acids. V shed 2 bases, J shed 1 base, and the junction held 2 bases outside the gene matches. The DNA for the CDR3 is TGCGCCAGCAGCTTCCGGGACAGGGGCACAGATACGCAGTATTTT. Protein product: CASSFRDRGTDTQYF.

The chain combines TRBV28 with TRBJ2-3; 7 bases are a match to TRBD1. CDR1 is MDHEN, CDR2 SYDVKM, per germline. The CDR3 is 16 amino acids. The ends lost 6 bases at V and 2 bases at J; junction bases unmatched: 11. CDR3 coding DNA: TGTGCCAGCAGAGTTATAAGACAGGGCCCCACAGATACGCAGTATTTT. Its protein product is CASRVIRQGPTDTQYF.

This chain links TRBV7-3 with TRBJ1-1; TRBD1 aligns across 7 bases. Germline lookup yields CDR1 SGHTA and CDR2 FQGTGA. Unmatched junction bases numbered 7, after V lost 5 bases and J lost 7 bases. The CDR3 extends over 13 amino acids. CDR3 nucleotides: TGTGCCAGCAGCCCACAGACAGGGAATGAAGCTTTCTTT. Its translation: CASSPQTGNEAFF.

The chain recombines TRBV7-2 with TRBJ2-1; D remains ambiguous. CDR3 length: 12 amino acids. V lost 3 bases, J lost 14 bases, and 14 bases lay in between. Germline V lookup: CDR1 SGHTA, CDR2 FQGNSA. Here the CDR3 DNA reads TGTGCCAGCAGCTTGATGGTCGACATAGAGTTCTTC. The encoded protein is CASSLMVDIEFF.

The chain recombines TRBV29-1 with TRBJ2-7; 7 bases align to TRBD2. Germline loops: CDR1 SQVTM, CDR2 ANQGSEA. The CDR3 runs 13 residues. V shed 2 bases, J shed 4 bases, and the junction held 5 bases outside the gene matches. DNA for the CDR3: TGCAGCGTTGAATGGGCTAGCGGATACGAGCAGTACTTC. Translating it yields CSVEWASGYEQYF.

The gene calls are TRBV6-5 and TRBJ1-4, with D unclear. V was pared by 5 bases and J by 11 bases, with 12 bases between. Germline lookup yields CDR1 MNHEY and CDR2 SVGAGI. CDR3 length: 12 residues. The CDR3 DNA sequence: TGTGCCAGCAGTCACGGGAGGGAGAAACTGTTTTTT. This translates into CASSHGREKLFF.